This TCR beta chain was recorded in a study of somatic mutations in cytotoxic T cells in rheumatoid arthritis. Notes on the study in general: The clonality of CD8+ T cells was not significantly different between rheumatoid arthritis patients and age-matched healthy controls.

V lost 3 bases to trimming and J lost 3 bases, with 9 bases between them. CDR1 MDHEN and CDR2 SYDVKM come from the germline V gene. The CDR3 totals 13 residues. Positive selection using magnetic beads isolated the CD4+ and CD8+ cells (purity was checked by flow cytometry). As regards this clone: Its target is unknown.

The protocol was immunoSEQ multiplex PCR, while the TCRdb copy is restricted to in-frame clones and leaves out a portion. The sample lists under 15,000 clones, nearly 80% occurring once. The sequencing input was CD8+ T cells sorted from blood. The sequence derives from an adult with rheumatoid arthritis. This chain joins TRBV28 and TRBJ2-7, with D perhaps matching TRBD1 or TRBD2 (6 bases each). CDR3: CASSFGGNYEQYF. In DNA form, the CDR3 reads TGTGCCAGCAGTTTCGGGGGCAACTACGAGCAGTACTTC.